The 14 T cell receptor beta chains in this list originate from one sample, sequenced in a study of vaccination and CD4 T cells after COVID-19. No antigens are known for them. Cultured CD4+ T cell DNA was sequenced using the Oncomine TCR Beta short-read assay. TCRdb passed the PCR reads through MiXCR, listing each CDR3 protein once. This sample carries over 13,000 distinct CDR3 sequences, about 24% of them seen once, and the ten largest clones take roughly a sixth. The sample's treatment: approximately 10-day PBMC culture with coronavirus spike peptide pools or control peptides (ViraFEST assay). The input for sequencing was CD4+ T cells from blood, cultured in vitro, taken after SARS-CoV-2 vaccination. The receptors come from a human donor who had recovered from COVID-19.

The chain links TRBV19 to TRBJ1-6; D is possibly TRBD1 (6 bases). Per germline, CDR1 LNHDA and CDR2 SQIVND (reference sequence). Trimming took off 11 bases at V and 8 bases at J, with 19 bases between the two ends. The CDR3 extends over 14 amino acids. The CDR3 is CAVATGTPDSPLHF. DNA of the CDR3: TGTGCCGTAGCCACCGGGACACCGGATTCACCCCTCCACTTT.

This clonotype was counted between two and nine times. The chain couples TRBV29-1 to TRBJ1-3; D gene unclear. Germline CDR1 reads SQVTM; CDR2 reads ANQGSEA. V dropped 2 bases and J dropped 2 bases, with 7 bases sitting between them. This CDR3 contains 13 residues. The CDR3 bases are TGCAGCGTTGAACAGACTACTGGAAACACCATATATTTT. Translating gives CSVEQTTGNTIYF. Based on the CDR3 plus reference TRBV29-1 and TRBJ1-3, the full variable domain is SAVISQKPSRDICQRGTSLTIQCQVDSQVTMMFWYRQQPGQSLTLIATANQGSEATYESGFVIDKFPISRPNLTFSTLTVSNMSPEDSSIYLCSVEQTTGNTIYFGEGSWLTVV.

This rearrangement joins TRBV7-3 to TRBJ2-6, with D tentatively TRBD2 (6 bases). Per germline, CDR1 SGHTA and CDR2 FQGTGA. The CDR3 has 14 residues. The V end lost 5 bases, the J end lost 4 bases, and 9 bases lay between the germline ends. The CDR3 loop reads CASSPGEGANVLTF. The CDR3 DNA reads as TGTGCCAGCAGCCCGGGGGAGGGGGCCAACGTCCTGACTTTC. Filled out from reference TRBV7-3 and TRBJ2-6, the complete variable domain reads GAGVSQTPSNKVTEKGKYVELRCDPISGHTALYWYRQSLGQGPEFLIYFQGTGAADDSGLPNDRFFAVRPEGSVSTLKIQRTERGDSAVYLCASSPGEGANVLTFGAGSRLTVL.

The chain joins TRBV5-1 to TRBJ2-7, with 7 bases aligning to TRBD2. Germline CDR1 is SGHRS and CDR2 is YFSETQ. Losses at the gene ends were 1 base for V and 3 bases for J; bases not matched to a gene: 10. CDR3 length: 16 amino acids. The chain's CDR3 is CASSLWAGAGVYEQYF. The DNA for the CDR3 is TGCGCCAGCAGCTTGTGGGCGGGAGCGGGCGTCTACGAGCAGTACTTC.

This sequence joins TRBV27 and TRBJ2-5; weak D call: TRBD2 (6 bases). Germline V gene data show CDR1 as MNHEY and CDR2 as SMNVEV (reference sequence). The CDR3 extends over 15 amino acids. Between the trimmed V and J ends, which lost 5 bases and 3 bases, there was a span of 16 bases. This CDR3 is CASSGEEGFKETQYF. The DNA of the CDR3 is TGTGCCAGCAGTGGGGAGGAGGGGTTTAAAGAGACCCAGTACTTC.

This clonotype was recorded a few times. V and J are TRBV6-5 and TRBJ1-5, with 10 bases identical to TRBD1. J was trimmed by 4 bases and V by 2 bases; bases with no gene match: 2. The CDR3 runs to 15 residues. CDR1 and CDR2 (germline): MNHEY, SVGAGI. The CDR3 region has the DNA TGTGCCAGCAGTTACGGGACAGGGGTGAATCAGCCCCAGCATTTT. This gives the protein CASSYGTGVNQPQHF.

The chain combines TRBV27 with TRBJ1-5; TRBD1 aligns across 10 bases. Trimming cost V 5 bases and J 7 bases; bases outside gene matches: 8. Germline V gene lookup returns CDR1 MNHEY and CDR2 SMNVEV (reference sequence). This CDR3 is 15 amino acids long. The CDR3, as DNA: TGTGCCAGCAGTGCGGGGGGGACAGGGGCCCAGCCCCAGCATTTT. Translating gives CASSAGGTGAQPQHF.

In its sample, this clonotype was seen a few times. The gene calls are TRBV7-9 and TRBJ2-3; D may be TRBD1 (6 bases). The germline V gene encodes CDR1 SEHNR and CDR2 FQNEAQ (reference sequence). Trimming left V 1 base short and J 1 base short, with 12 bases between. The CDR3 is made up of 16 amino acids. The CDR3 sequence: CASSLVGTRRTDTQYF. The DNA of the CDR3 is TGTGCCAGCAGCTTAGTGGGGACAAGACGCACAGATACGCAGTATTTT.

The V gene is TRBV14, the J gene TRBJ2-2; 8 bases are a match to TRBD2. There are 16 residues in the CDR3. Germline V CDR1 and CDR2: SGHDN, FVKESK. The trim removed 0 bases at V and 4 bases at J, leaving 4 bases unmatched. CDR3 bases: TGTGCCAGCAGCCAAGAAGCGGGGGTGGCCACCGGGGAGCTGTTTTTT. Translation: CASSQEAGVATGELFF.

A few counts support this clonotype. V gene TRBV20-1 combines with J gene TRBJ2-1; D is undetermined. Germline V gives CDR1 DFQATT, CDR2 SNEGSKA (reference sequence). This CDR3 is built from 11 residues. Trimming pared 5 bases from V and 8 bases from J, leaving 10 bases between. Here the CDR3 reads CSAGPIHEQFF. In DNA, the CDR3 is TGCAGTGCTGGCCCCATCCATGAGCAGTTCTTC.

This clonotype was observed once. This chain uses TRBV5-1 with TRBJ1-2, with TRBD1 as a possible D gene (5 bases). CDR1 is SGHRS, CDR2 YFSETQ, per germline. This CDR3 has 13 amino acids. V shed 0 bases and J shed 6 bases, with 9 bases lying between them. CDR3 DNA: TGCGCCAGCAGCTTGGGGGCAGGGAATGGCTACACCTTC. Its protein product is CASSLGAGNGYTF. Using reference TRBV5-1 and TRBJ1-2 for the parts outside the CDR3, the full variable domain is KAGVTQTPRYLIKTRGQQVTLSCSPISGHRSVSWYQQTPGQGLQFLFEYFSETQRNKGNFPGRFSGRQFSNSRSEMNVSTLELGDSALYLCASSLGAGNGYTFGSGTRLTVV.

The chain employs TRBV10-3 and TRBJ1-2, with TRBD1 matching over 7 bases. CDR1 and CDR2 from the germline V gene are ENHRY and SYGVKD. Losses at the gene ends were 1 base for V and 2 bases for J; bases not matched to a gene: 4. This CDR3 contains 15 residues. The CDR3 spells CAISEWNRGNYGYTF. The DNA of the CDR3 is TGTGCCATCAGTGAGTGGAACAGGGGAAACTATGGCTACACCTTC.

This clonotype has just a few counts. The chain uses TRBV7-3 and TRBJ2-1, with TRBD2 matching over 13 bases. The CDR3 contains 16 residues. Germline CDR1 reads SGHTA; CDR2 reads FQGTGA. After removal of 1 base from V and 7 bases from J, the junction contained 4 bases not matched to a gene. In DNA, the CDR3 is TGTGCCAGCAGCTTAAGGACTAGCGGGAGTGGTAATGAGCAGTTCTTC. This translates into CASSLRTSGSGNEQFF. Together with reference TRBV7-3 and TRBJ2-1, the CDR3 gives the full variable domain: GAGVSQTPSNKVTEKGKYVELRCDPISGHTALYWYRQSLGQGPEFLIYFQGTGAADDSGLPNDRFFAVRPEGSVSTLKIQRTERGDSAVYLCASSLRTSGSGNEQFFGPGTRLTVL.

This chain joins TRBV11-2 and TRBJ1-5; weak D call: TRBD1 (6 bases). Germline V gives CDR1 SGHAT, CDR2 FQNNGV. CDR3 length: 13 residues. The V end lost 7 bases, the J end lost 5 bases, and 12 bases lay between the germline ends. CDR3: CASNQGPDQPQHF. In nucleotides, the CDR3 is TGTGCCAGCAATCAGGGGCCAGATCAGCCCCAGCATTTT.